This T cell receptor (beta chain) is drawn from a study of T and B cells in COVID-19 patients. At the level of the study: Peripheral blood came from COVID-19 patients with active infection or after recovery.

Study-level findings and limits: At recovery TRB diversity and richness exceeded healthy donors, after highly clonal active COVID-19 repertoires. No sequencing was yet done of CD4+, regulatory or CD8+ subsets, or of SARS-CoV-2-responsive or tetramer+ sorted cells. The recovered cohort had under 3,000 exclusive TCR clusters, including just over 30 low generation probability clusters.

TRB rearrangements were amplified by multiplex PCR with BIOMED2 TRB-A/B primers. TCRdb itself ran the multiplex PCR reads through MiXCR, one entry per CDR3 protein. The sample contains more than 15,000 distinct CDR3 sequences, 25% to 35% of which appear only once. Each TRB amplification used about 230-550 ng of genomic DNA from blood. About this clonotype: Its antigen remains unknown.

This CDR3 is built from 14 residues. Germline V gene sequence: CDR1 DFQATT, CDR2 SNEGSKA (reference sequence). Trimming shortened V by 7 bases and J by 4 bases, and 16 bases separated the two germline ends. The chain carries TRBV20-1 and TRBJ1-4, with a possible D match to TRBD1 (5 bases). This clonotype originated in a human donor who had recovered from COVID-19. Sequencing was done on a sample of blood. CDR3 protein: CSGSGEGSNEKLFF. The CDR3 bases are TGCAGTGGGTCCGGGGAGGGGAGTAATGAAAAACTGTTTTTT.